This T cell receptor (beta chain) was sequenced during a study of monozygotic twins with inflammatory bowel disease. The CDR3 loop spans 16 amino acids. Germline CDR1 reads MGHRA; CDR2 reads YSYEKL. TCRdb processed the 5' RACE reads again and assigns one entry to each CDR3 protein, with no DNA. The sample totals under 200,000 distinct CDR3 sequences. V usage is TRBV4-1 and J usage is TRBJ2-2; absent DNA, TCRdb's TRBD1 call cannot be checked. Sequencing was done on a sample of blood. The sequence came from a human donor with ulcerative colitis or Crohn's disease, or a healthy co-twin of an affected twin (not recorded which). The CDR3 reads CASSWGERSNTGELFF.